One sample yielded the 2 T cell receptor beta chains listed below, sequenced in a study of brain T cells in children with intractable seizures. Produced via immunoSEQ multiplex PCR; TCRdb's table is partial and in-frame only. The profile shows around 100,000 clones, approximately 94% of them singletons. The specimen comprised peripheral blood, sampled at surgery. The receptors derive from a boy less than two years old with hemimegalencephaly and intractable seizures.

This rearrangement joins TRBV2 to TRBJ2-3, with TRBD2 matching over 7 bases. Germline V gene data show CDR1 as SNHLY and CDR2 as FYNNEI. The CDR3 sequence is 18 residues long. Trimming cost V 4 bases and J 0 bases; bases outside gene matches: 13. CDR3 in amino acids: CASSARPPASGSTDTQYF. As DNA, the CDR3 is TGTGCCAGCAGTGCAAGACCTCCGGCTAGCGGAAGCACAGATACGCAGTATTTT.

V gene TRBV6-6 combines with J gene TRBJ1-2; D perhaps matches TRBD1 (5 bases). This CDR3 has 13 amino acids. V was clipped by 5 bases and J by 5 bases, with 12 bases between them. Germline CDR1 MNHNY, CDR2 SVGAGI (reference sequence). CDR3 in DNA: TGTGCCAGCAGTGGAGGGCAGGGTTATGGCTACACCTTC. This sequence encodes CASSGGQGYGYTF.